This TCR beta chain stems from a study of T-cell reconstitution after alpha-beta-depleted transplantation in children. This CDR3 spans 15 amino acids. Unmatched junction bases numbered 5, after V lost 3 bases and J lost 3 bases. In germline, CDR1 is SGHRS, CDR2 YFSETQ. Unique molecular identifiers were incorporated into the prepared TCRbeta library. TCRdb called the PCR reads again in MiXCR, with one record for every CDR3 protein. This repertoire shows approximately 240,000 distinct CDR3 sequences, approximately 11% found once; its top ten account for about 30%. This clonotype has at least ten counts.

The J gene is TRBJ2-1, the V gene TRBV5-1; 8 bases line up with TRBD1. The input for sequencing was PBMCs, taken before TCRalphabeta/CD19-depleted stem cell transplant. This TCR derives from a child younger than two with acute myeloid leukemia, due to receive a stem cell transplant. This CDR3 is CASSSRQGYYNEQFF. CDR3 DNA: TGCGCCAGCAGCTCCCGACAGGGGTACTACAATGAGCAGTTCTTC.